Following are 10 T cell receptor beta chains from one sample sequenced in a study of human T cells and chemical hapten exposure. Each CDR3 protein is one row after TCRdb ran MiXCR on the RACE reads. Altogether some 90,000 distinct CDR3 sequences are present, under 13% being singletons, with the ten largest covering 1% to 1.2%. Time point: patch test 3, about 24 weeks after DPC sensitization. Treatment noted: therapeutic diphenylcyclopropenone sensitization with weekly scalp DPC. The sample here was whole blood, taken in connection with sensitization to the hapten diphenylcyclopropenone (DPC). The receptor set was obtained from a woman in her 30s with alopecia areata. Some clones in this sample may be carry-over from other donors' samples.

This clonotype was found a few times. V is TRBV11-2 and J is TRBJ2-3, with D perhaps matching TRBD2 (5 bases). In germline, CDR1 is SGHAT, CDR2 FQNNGV. The CDR3 totals 13 residues. V was cut by 8 bases and J by 2 bases, with 11 bases left in between. As DNA, the CDR3 is TGTGCCAGCGGGAGTCGATACACAGATACGCAGTATTTT. This codes for CASGSRYTDTQYF.

This clonotype was seen ten or more times. This sequence joins TRBV24-1 and TRBJ2-3; D gene ambiguous. V gave up 12 bases and J gave up 2 bases, with 8 bases separating them. CDR1 and CDR2 (germline): KGHDR, SFDVKD. The CDR3 length is 11 residues. The CDR3 loop reads CAAGFTDTQYF. The CDR3 DNA follows: TGTGCCGCTGGATTCACAGATACGCAGTATTTT.

This clonotype was counted ten times or more. This sequence joins TRBV20-1 and TRBJ2-1; a possible D gene is TRBD1 (6 bases). V dropped 7 bases and J dropped 8 bases, with 21 bases sitting between them. CDR1 and CDR2 from the germline V gene are DFQATT and SNEGSKA (reference sequence). The length of the CDR3 is 14 residues. Here the CDR3 DNA reads TGCAGTGTTAAAGGGGGACCCACCCCCTATGAGCAGTTCTTC. It yields the protein CSVKGGPTPYEQFF.

The table lists this clonotype with a few counts. The V and J genes are TRBV2 and TRBJ2-2; 9 nucleotides align to TRBD2. The CDR3 runs 17 residues. Germline lookup yields CDR1 SNHLY and CDR2 FYNNEI. Trimming removed 4 bases from V and 0 bases from J; junction bases left unmatched: 6. The CDR3 sequence is CASSAAAGGPNTGELFF. CDR3 coding DNA: TGTGCCAGCAGTGCTGCAGCGGGGGGCCCGAACACCGGGGAGCTGTTTTTT.

This clonotype was seen many times. The V gene is TRBV9, the J gene TRBJ2-3; the D is unclear. This CDR3 is 15 amino acids long. The V end lost 5 bases, the J end lost 6 bases, and 19 bases lay between the germline ends. The V gene's germline CDR1 is SGDLS and CDR2 YYNGEE. In DNA form, the CDR3 reads TGTGCCAGCAGTTCGATGCCCGTCTTTTTTGATACGCAGTATTTT. Translation: CASSSMPVFFDTQYF. Full variable domain (remainder filled in from reference TRBV9 and TRBJ2-3): DSGVTQTPKHLITATGQRVTLRCSPRSGDLSVYWYQQSLDQGLQFLIQYYNGEERAKGNILERFSAQQFPDLHSELNLSSLELGDSALYFCASSSMPVFFDTQYFGPGTRLTVL.

V and J are TRBV10-3 and TRBJ1-5, with a tentative D call TRBD1 (5 bases). The CDR3 totals 15 residues. The germline V and J ends were trimmed by 3 bases and 3 bases, with 12 bases remaining between them. Germline loops: CDR1 ENHRY, CDR2 SYGVKD. CDR3 sequence (DNA): TGTGCCATCAGTGAAGGGGTGGGGATCAATCAGCCCCAGCATTTT. This codes for CAISEGVGINQPQHF.

V and J are TRBV18 and TRBJ2-1; TRBD2 aligns across 8 bases. Germline-derived CDR1 and CDR2 are KGHSH and LQKENI. The V segment lost 0 bases and the J segment 2 bases; nucleotides outside the gene matches: 3. This CDR3 region has 16 residues. Here the CDR3 reads CASSPPNSGTYNEQFF. DNA for the CDR3: TGTGCCAGCTCACCACCGAATAGCGGGACCTACAATGAGCAGTTCTTC.

This clonotype showed up many times. The chain links TRBV28 to TRBJ2-3; D gene uncertain. The V gene's germline CDR1 is MDHEN and CDR2 SYDVKM. V lost 2 bases and J lost 0, with 9 bases in between. The CDR3 runs to 15 residues. The CDR3 nucleotides read TGTGCCAGCAGTTTACGAGACCTTAGCACAGATACGCAGTATTTT. It specifies CASSLRDLSTDTQYF.

This clonotype appeared a few times. The V and J genes are TRBV20-1 and TRBJ2-3; TRBD2 is a possible D gene (5 bases). The CDR3 consists of 14 residues. Trimming took off 3 bases at V and 0 bases at J, with 10 bases between the two ends. Germline V gene lookup returns CDR1 DFQATT and CDR2 SNEGSKA (reference sequence). CDR3 in amino acids: CSASDGISTDTQYF. CDR3 nucleotide sequence: TGCAGTGCTAGTGACGGGATAAGCACAGATACGCAGTATTTT.

This clonotype has just a few counts. This chain uses TRBV5-1 with TRBJ2-7; TRBD2 agrees at 8 bases. Germline CDR1 is SGHRS and CDR2 is YFSETQ. There are 15 residues in the CDR3. V shed 1 base and J 0 bases; nucleotides not matched to a gene: 3. CDR3 DNA sequence: TGCGCCAGCAGCTTGACTAGCGGTGACTCCTACGAGCAGTACTTC. Encoded protein: CASSLTSGDSYEQYF.